This TCR beta chain was identified during a study of T cells after yellow fever vaccination. V lost 6 bases to trimming and J lost 8 bases, with 21 bases between them. CDR3 size: 15 residues. Germline V CDR1 and CDR2: SGHRS, YFSETQ. Each CDR3 protein is one row after TCRdb ran MiXCR on the 5' RACE reads. The table records 550,000 to 750,000 distinct CDR3 sequences, approximately 12% of them present only once. Sequencing used PBMCs, obtained on the day of the yellow fever booster vaccination. The TCR was taken from a young man who received the YFV17D yellow fever vaccine. The chain is built from TRBV5-1 and TRBJ1-5; weak D call: TRBD1 (5 bases). CDR3 nucleotides: TGCGCCAGCATCGGACACTCGGGGGGAGAGGAGCCCCAGCATTTT. Translating gives CASIGHSGGEEPQHF.